This record looks at one T cell receptor beta chain sequence and its context. Between the trimmed V and J ends, which lost 4 bases and 6 bases, there was a span of 21 bases. This CDR3 has 15 amino acids. CDR1 is SQVTM, CDR2 ANQGSEA, per germline. In the study's own analysis: Researchers report that nucleated cell counts were estimated from reference gene primer amplification. Assay: immunoSEQ multiplex PCR; the TCRdb copy retains only in-frame clones and omits some. D and trimming come from the DNA, and the V and J calls and clone size come from that table. The repertoire holds tens of thousands of clones, about 92% seen once, with over 3% in the top ten. These data originate in a study of blood T cell repertoires in COVID-19. Study summary: Sources were T cells, B-cell-depleted T cells, or PBMCs; the material itself was cDNA or gDNA.

Specimen: peripheral blood. V is TRBV29-1 and J is TRBJ1-1; the D is unclear. The TCR was taken from a human donor in a cohort sampled during active COVID-19. This chain's CDR3 is CSVVISGVPGSEAFF. The DNA of the CDR3 is TGCAGCGTTGTTATTTCCGGGGTCCCGGGGTCTGAAGCTTTCTTT.